The rows below give T cell receptor beta chains drawn from one sample of a study of long-term antiretroviral therapy in people with HIV. Here immunoSEQ multiplex PCR was the method, and the copy in TCRdb shows in-frame clones only, minus some. Of around 15,000 clones listed, roughly 80% are singletons. The material sequenced was unsorted PBMCs, taken 0.1 years after starting antiretroviral therapy. These receptors were taken from a man between 18 and 35 years old with HIV. CDR3s include the opening cysteine and the closing phenylalanine or tryptophan. Each record gives: clone size, D gene, J gene, V gene, CDR3 protein, CDR3 DNA. The D gene is left open where the match is weak. Not all rows give a size; the values are once, few, many and, for expanded clones, a class.

>.|TRBD1|TRBJ2-3|TRBV6-6
CANPGQADTQYF
TGTGCCAATCCCGGACAGGCGGATACGCAGTATTTT
>.|TRBD2|TRBJ2-7|TRBV5-6
CASSLDPSGRFNEQYF
TGTGCCAGCAGCTTGGACCCTAGCGGGAGGTTCAACGAGCAGTACTTC
>.|.|TRBJ2-2|TRBV7-2
CASSVKSGTGELFF
TGTGCCAGCAGCGTTAAATCGGGCACCGGGGAGCTGTTTTTT
>.|.|TRBJ2-1|TRBV4-1
CASSRNPGRTNEQFF
TGCGCCAGCAGCCGAAACCCGGGACGAACAAATGAGCAGTTCTTC
>.|TRBD1|TRBJ1-5|TRBV28
CASSKTGFSVPQHF
TGTGCCAGCAGTAAGACAGGGTTTAGTGTGCCCCAGCATTTT
>.|TRBD1|TRBJ1-4|TRBV7-9
CASSLATGGIKKLFF
TGTGCCAGCAGTTTGGCGACAGGGGGAATTAAAAAACTGTTTTTT
>.|TRBD2|TRBJ2-1|TRBV7-9
CASSINYGGGAGEQFF
TGTGCCAGCAGCATAAATTACGGCGGGGGGGCCGGTGAGCAGTTCTTC
>.|TRBD1|TRBJ1-1|TRBV5-1
CASSFGTDYTEAFF
TGCGCCAGCAGCTTCGGGACAGACTACACTGAAGCTTTCTTT
>.|.|TRBJ1-2|TRBV19
CASSIVKGLGYGYTF
TGTGCCAGTAGTATAGTAAAAGGGTTGGGCTATGGCTACACCTTC
>.|.|TRBJ1-1|TRBV9
CASSPDNRPASPEAFF
TGTGCCAGCAGCCCAGACAACAGACCCGCTTCGCCTGAAGCTTTCTTT
>.|.|TRBJ1-2|TRBV19
CASSVDNQGSYGYTF
TGTGCCAGTAGTGTAGACAATCAGGGCTCCTATGGCTACACCTTC
>.|.|TRBJ1-2|TRBV7-2
CASSLGKANYGYTF
TGTGCCAGCAGCTTAGGGAAAGCTAACTATGGCTACACCTTC
>once|TRBD2|TRBJ2-5|TRBV2
CASRARLAGGQETQYF
TGTGCCAGCAGGGCCAGACTAGCGGGAGGCCAAGAGACCCAGTACTTC
>.|.|TRBJ2-5|TRBV7-2
CASSDRFQETQYF
TGTGCCAGCAGCGACAGATTCCAAGAGACCCAGTACTTC
>.|.|TRBJ1-1|TRBV19
CASSSSWDTEAFF
TGTGCCAGTAGTTCGAGTTGGGACACTGAAGCTTTCTTT